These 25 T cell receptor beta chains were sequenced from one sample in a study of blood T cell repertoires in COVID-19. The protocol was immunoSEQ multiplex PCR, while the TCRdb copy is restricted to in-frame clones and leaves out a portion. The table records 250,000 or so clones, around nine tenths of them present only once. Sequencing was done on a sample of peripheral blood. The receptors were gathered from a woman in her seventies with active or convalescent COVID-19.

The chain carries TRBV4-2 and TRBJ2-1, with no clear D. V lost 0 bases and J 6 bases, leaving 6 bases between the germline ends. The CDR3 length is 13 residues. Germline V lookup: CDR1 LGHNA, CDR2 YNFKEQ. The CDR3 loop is CASSQESRNEQFF. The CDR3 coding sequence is TGTGCCAGCAGCCAAGAATCCCGCAATGAGCAGTTCTTC.

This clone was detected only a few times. This CDR3 is CASSLAGVQPQHF. The CDR3 region has the DNA TGTGCCAGCAGCTTGGCGGGGGTCCAGCCCCAGCATTTT. The genes are TRBV5-4 and TRBJ1-5; D may be TRBD1 (5 bases). Trimming took off 0 bases at V and 7 bases at J, with 8 bases between the two ends. The CDR3 is made up of 13 amino acids. The germline V gene has CDR1 SGHNT and CDR2 YYREEE (reference sequence). The complete variable domain, with remaining parts taken from reference TRBV5-4 and TRBJ1-5, reads ETGVTQSPTHLIKTRGQQVTLRCSSQSGHNTVSWYQQALGQGPQFIFQYYREEENGRGNFPPRFSGLQFPNYSSELNVNALELDDSALYLCASSLAGVQPQHFGDGTRLSIL.

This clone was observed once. The CDR3 loop is CASSSFRPGSNQPQHF. The DNA for the CDR3 is TGTGCCAGCTCCTCATTTCGTCCGGGGAGCAATCAGCCCCAGCATTTT. This chain joins TRBV18 and TRBJ1-5; D is ambiguous. Germline CDR1 reads KGHSH; CDR2 reads LQKENI. The ends were cut back, 6 bases at V and 1 base at J, with 16 bases in the middle. The CDR3 loop spans 16 amino acids.

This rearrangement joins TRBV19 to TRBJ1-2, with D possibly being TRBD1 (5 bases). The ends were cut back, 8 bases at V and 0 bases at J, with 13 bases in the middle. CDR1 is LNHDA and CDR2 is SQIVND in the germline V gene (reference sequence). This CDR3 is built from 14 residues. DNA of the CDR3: TGTGCCAGTGCTAAGACAGTCTCTAACTATGGCTACACCTTC. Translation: CASAKTVSNYGYTF.

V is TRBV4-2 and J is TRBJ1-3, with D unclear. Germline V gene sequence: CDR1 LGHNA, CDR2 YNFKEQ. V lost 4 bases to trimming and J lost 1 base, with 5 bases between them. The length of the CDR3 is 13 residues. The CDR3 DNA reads TGTGCCAGCAGCCTCGAGTCTGGAAACACCATATATTTT. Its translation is CASSLESGNTIYF.

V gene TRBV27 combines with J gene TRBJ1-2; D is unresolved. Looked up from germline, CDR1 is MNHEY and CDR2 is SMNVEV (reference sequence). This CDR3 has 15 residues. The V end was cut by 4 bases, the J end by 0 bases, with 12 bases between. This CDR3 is CASSYLGVANYGYTF. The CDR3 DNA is TGTGCCAGCAGTTACCTCGGGGTCGCTAACTATGGCTACACCTTC.

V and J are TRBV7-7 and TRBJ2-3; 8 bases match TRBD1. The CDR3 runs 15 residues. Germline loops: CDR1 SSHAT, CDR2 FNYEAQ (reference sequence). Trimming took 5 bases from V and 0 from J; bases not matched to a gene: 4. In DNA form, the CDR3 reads TGTGCCAGCAGCACGGGGACAGGTAGCACAGATACGCAGTATTTT. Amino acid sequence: CASSTGTGSTDTQYF.

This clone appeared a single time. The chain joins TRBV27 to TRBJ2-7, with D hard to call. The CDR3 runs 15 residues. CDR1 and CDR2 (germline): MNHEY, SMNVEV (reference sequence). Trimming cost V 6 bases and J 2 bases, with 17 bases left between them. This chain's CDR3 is CASSSERSPPYEQYF. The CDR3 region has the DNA TGTGCCAGCAGCTCTGAAAGGAGCCCCCCCTACGAGCAGTACTTC.

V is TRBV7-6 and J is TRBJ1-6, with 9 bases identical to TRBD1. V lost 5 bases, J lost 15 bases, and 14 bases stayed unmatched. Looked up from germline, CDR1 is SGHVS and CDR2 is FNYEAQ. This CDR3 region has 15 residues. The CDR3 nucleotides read TGTGCCAGCAGCCTAAGTACAGGGGGCAGCGCGGGCCTCCACTTT. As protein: CASSLSTGGSAGLHF.

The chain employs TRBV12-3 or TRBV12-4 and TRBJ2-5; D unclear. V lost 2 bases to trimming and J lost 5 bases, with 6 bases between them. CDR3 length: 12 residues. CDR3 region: CASSLSLETQYF. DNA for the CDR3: TGTGCCAGCAGTTTATCCTTGGAGACCCAGTACTTC.

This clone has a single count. CDR3 DNA sequence: TGTGCCAGTAGTCCCACAAGGACAGGTACGAACACTGAAGCTTTCTTT. Its translation: CASSPTRTGTNTEAFF. This sequence joins TRBV19 and TRBJ1-1, with 7 positions matching TRBD1. This CDR3 has 16 residues. Looked up from germline, CDR1 is LNHDA and CDR2 is SQIVND (reference sequence). J lost 1 base, V lost 5 bases, and 10 bases had no gene match.

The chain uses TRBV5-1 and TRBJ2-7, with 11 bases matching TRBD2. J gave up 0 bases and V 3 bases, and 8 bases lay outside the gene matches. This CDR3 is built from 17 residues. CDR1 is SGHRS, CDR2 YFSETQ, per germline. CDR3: CASSSYPLAGGSYEQYF. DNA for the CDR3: TGCGCCAGCAGCTCGTACCCCCTAGCGGGGGGCTCCTACGAGCAGTACTTC.

The CDR3 loop is CASSPALPGTGGNSPLHF. For the CDR3, the DNA is TGTGCCAGCAGCCCAGCGCTCCCCGGGACAGGGGGTAATTCACCCCTCCACTTT. The chain joins TRBV7-2 to TRBJ1-6; TRBD1 matches at 11 bases. Germline V gene sequence: CDR1 SGHTA, CDR2 FQGNSA. This CDR3 comprises 18 residues. J was trimmed by 6 bases and V by 5 bases; bases with no gene match: 12.

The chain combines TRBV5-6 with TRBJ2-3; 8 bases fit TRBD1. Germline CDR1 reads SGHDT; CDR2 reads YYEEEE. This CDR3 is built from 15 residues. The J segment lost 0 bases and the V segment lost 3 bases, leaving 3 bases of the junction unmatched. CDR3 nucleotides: TGTGCCAGCAGCTCGCGACAGGGGAGCACAGATACGCAGTATTTT. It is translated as CASSSRQGSTDTQYF.

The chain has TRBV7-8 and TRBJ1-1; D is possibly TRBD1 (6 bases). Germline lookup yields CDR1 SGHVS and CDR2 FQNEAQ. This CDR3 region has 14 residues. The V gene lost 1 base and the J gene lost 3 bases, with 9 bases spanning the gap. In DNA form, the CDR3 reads TGTGCCAGCAGCTTAGAGGGGGGGCACACTGAAGCTTTCTTT. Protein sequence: CASSLEGGHTEAFF.

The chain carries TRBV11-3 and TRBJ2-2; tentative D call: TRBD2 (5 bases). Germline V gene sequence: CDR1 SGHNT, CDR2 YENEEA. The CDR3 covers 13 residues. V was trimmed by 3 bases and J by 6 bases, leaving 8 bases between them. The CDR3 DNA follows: TGTGCCAGCAGCTTCAATAGCGCCGGGGAGCTGTTTTTT. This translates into CASSFNSAGELFF.

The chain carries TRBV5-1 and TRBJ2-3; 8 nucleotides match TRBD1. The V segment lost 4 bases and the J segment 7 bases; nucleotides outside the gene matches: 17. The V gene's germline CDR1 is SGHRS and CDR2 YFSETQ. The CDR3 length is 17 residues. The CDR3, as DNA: TGCGCCAGCAGCCTCTTAGGAAAGGACAGGGTCGGTTATACGCAGTATTTT. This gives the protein CASSLLGKDRVGYTQYF.

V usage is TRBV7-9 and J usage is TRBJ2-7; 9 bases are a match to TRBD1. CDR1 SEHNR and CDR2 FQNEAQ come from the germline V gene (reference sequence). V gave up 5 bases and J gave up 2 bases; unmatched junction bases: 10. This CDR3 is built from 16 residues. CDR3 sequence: CASSAPEGQGTYEQYF. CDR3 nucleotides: TGTGCCAGCAGCGCCCCCGAGGGACAGGGAACCTACGAGCAGTACTTC.

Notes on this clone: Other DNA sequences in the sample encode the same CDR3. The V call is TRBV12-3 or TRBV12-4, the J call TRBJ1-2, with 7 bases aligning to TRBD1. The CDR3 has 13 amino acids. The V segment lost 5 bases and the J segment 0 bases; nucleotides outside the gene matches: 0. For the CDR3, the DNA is TGTGCCAGCAGTCAGGGGGCTAACTATGGCTACACCTTC. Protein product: CASSQGANYGYTF.

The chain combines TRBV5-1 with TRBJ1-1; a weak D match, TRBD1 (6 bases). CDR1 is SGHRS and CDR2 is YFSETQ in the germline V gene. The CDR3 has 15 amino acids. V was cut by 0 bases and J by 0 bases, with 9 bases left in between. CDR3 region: CASSLAAGVNTEAFF. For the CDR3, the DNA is TGCGCCAGCAGCTTGGCAGCAGGGGTGAACACTGAAGCTTTCTTT.

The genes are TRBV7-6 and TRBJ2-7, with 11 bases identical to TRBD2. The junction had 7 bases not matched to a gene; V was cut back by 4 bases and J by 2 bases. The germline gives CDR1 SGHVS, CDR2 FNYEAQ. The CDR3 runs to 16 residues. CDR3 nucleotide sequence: TGTGCCAGCAGCTCTCTTACTAGCGGGGGAACCTACGAGCAGTACTTC. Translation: CASSSLTSGGTYEQYF.

This CDR3 is CASSLGHDRANQPQHF. The CDR3 DNA sequence: TGTGCCAGCAGCTTAGGGCACGACAGGGCTAATCAGCCCCAGCATTTT. This chain links TRBV7-8 with TRBJ1-5; 7 bases fit TRBD1. The CDR3 sequence is 16 residues long. Germline V gene lookup returns CDR1 SGHVS and CDR2 FQNEAQ. V was pared by 1 base and J by 4 bases, with 7 bases of the junction left unmatched.

For the CDR3, the DNA is TGTGCCAGCAGCCAAGGGGCAGGGGGCTCTAACTATGGCTACACCTTC. Amino acid sequence: CASSQGAGGSNYGYTF. V gene TRBV3-1 (or the pseudogene TRBV3-2) combines with J gene TRBJ1-2; 8 positions agree with TRBD1. Germline CDR1 reads LGHDT; CDR2 reads YNNKEL (reference sequence). The CDR3 length is 16 residues. Trimming took 1 base from V and 0 from J; bases not matched to a gene: 4.

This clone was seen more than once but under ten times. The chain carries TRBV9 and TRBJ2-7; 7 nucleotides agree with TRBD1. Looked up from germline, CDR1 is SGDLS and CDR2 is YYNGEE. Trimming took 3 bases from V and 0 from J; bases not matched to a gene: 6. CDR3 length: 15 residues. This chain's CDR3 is CASSAWDSPSYEQYF. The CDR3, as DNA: TGTGCCAGCAGCGCTTGGGACAGCCCCTCCTACGAGCAGTACTTC.

The CDR3 reads CASSPKAGTSSYNEQFF. The CDR3 DNA reads TGTGCCAGCAGCCCCAAAGCGGGGACCAGCTCCTACAATGAGCAGTTCTTC. The chain couples TRBV7-9 to TRBJ2-1; TRBD2 aligns across 7 bases. CDR1 is SEHNR, CDR2 FQNEAQ, per germline (reference sequence). The CDR3 runs to 17 residues. V was pared by 5 bases and J by 0 bases, with 10 bases of the junction left unmatched.